A single sample is the source of the 19 T cell receptor beta chains below, sequenced in a study of post-analysis software for immune sequencing data. Study-level findings and limits: There were five TRBV segments more frequent in patients than controls, and TRBV5-6, TRBV5-1 and TRBV20-1 were among them.

Their recognized antigens are unknown. TCR beta libraries were prepared from cDNA with unique molecular identifiers. TCRdb redid the calling of the PCR reads with MiXCR, one entry per CDR3 protein. The table has about half a million distinct CDR3 sequences, around 36% seen once. The sequencing sample was made of blood. The origin of the receptors is a girl aged 2-17 years with multiple sclerosis.

The table lists this clonotype with a count of one. The V gene is TRBV24-1, the J gene TRBJ1-5, with TRBD1 matching over 12 bases. Germline V gene sequence: CDR1 KGHDR, CDR2 SFDVKD. This CDR3 region has 15 residues. Trimming cost V 3 bases and J 6 bases; bases outside gene matches: 2. CDR3 in DNA: TGTGCCACCAGTGATGGGACAGGGGGCAGTCAGCCCCAGCATTTT. Its protein product is CATSDGTGGSQPQHF.

Ten or more counts support this clonotype. The J gene is TRBJ2-3, the V gene TRBV6-1; 9 bases are shared with TRBD1. There are 18 residues in the CDR3. The germline CDR1 and CDR2 sequences are MNHNS and SASEGT. The trim removed 7 bases at V and 5 bases at J, leaving 19 bases unmatched. The CDR3 region has the DNA TGTGCCAGCACATTATCGGTGACAGGGGGGGCTCGGGTAGATACGCAGTATTTT. Its protein is CASTLSVTGGARVDTQYF.

Comment on this clonotype: At one of its ends the junction is not consistent with the germline gene, which may arise from a read error. The rearrangement joins TRBV9 to TRBJ1-1, with unresolved D. The CDR3 runs to 13 residues. CDR1 and CDR2 (germline): SGDLS, YYNGEE. The CDR3 is CASSVTPHTEAFF. As DNA, the CDR3 is TGCGCCAGCAGCGTAACCCCCCACACTGAAGCTTTCTTT. Full variable domain (remainder filled in from reference TRBV9 and TRBJ1-1): DSGVTQTPKHLITATGQRVTLRCSPRSGDLSVYWYQQSLDQGLQFLIQYYNGEERAKGNILERFSAQQFPDLHSELNLSSLELGDSALYFCASSVTPHTEAFFGQGTRLTVV.

This sequence joins TRBV3-1 and TRBJ2-2; no clear D gene. Trimming pared 1 base from V and 6 bases from J, leaving 12 bases between. The CDR3 is made up of 15 amino acids. The germline CDR1 and CDR2 sequences are LGHDT and YNNKEL (reference sequence). The CDR3 nucleotides are TGTGCCAGCAGCCAAGGGGTGGGTCGCCCCGGGGAGCTGTTTTTT. This codes for CASSQGVGRPGELFF.

This clonotype was detected only a few times. The V gene is TRBV7-9, the J gene TRBJ2-5; the match to TRBD2 covers 10 bases. Germline V gives CDR1 SEHNR, CDR2 FQNEAQ (reference sequence). V was pared by 1 base and J by 2 bases, with 4 bases of the junction left unmatched. The CDR3 sequence is 16 residues long. The CDR3: CASSLEASGGQETQYF. The CDR3 nucleotides are TGTGCCAGCAGCTTAGAAGCTAGCGGGGGTCAAGAGACCCAGTACTTC.

This clonotype was counted a few times. This chain connects TRBV20-1 to TRBJ2-1; maybe TRBD1 (6 bases). Trimming removed 5 bases at V and 2 bases at J, with 19 bases between. This CDR3 contains 16 residues. Per the germline V gene, CDR1 is DFQATT and CDR2 is SNEGSKA (reference sequence). This CDR3 is CSAPRGRDNPYNEQFF. The CDR3 bases are TGCAGTGCTCCCAGGGGTCGGGACAACCCCTACAATGAGCAGTTCTTC.

The chain uses TRBV6-6 and TRBJ2-3; 8 nucleotides line up with TRBD2. The germline gives CDR1 MNHNY, CDR2 SVGAGI (reference sequence). The CDR3 is 15 residues long. The V gene end was trimmed by 7 bases and the J gene end by 1 base; junction bases not matched to a gene: 7. CDR3 sequence: CASTNPGGGTDTQYF. CDR3 nucleotides: TGTGCCAGCACCAACCCCGGGGGGGGCACAGATACGCAGTATTTT.

This clonotype has just one count. The genes are TRBV5-1 and TRBJ2-7, with D unclear. The ends were cut back, 0 bases at V and 0 bases at J, with 19 bases in the middle. The CDR3 has 18 amino acids. Germline CDR1 and CDR2: SGHRS and YFSETQ. CDR3 sequence (DNA): TGCGCCAGCAGCTTGGATCGGCAGAGTCTTTCCAGCTCCTACGAGCAGTACTTC. Translated: CASSLDRQSLSSSYEQYF.

This clonotype was detected a few times. The V gene is TRBV12-3 or TRBV12-4, the J gene TRBJ1-2; TRBD1 matches 7 bases. This CDR3 is built from 15 residues. Unmatched junction bases numbered 15, after V lost 6 bases and J lost 8 bases. Here the CDR3 DNA reads TGTGCCAGCAGCCCCGAAGGGGGCATACTGAGGGGCTACACCTTC. Its translation: CASSPEGGILRGYTF.

The rearrangement links TRBV5-1 to TRBJ1-2; D not certain. V lost 4 bases to trimming and J lost 6 bases, with 16 bases between them. Germline V gives CDR1 SGHRS, CDR2 YFSETQ. The CDR3 contains 14 residues. The CDR3 bases are TGCGCCAGCAGCATCCTCGCCCCTAGGGATGGCTACACCTTC. Protein sequence: CASSILAPRDGYTF.

A few counts support this clonotype. This chain links TRBV7-2 with TRBJ2-7, with TRBD2 matching 8 bases. V shed 2 bases and J 2 bases; nucleotides not matched to a gene: 5. Germline values: CDR1 SGHTA, CDR2 FQGNSA. This CDR3 comprises 15 residues. The CDR3 loop is CASSLSGRVAYEQYF. In DNA form, the CDR3 reads TGTGCCAGCAGCTTAAGCGGGAGAGTAGCCTACGAGCAGTACTTC.

The chain joins TRBV4-1 to TRBJ2-3, with 7 nucleotides matching TRBD2. The CDR3 contains 16 residues. The V and J ends lost 1 base and 3 bases, in that order; junction bases with no gene match: 7. Looked up from germline, CDR1 is MGHRA and CDR2 is YSYEKL. The CDR3 is CASSQGAGVRTDTQYF. DNA of the CDR3: TGCGCCAGCAGCCAAGGCGCGGGGGTTCGAACAGATACGCAGTATTTT.

The rearrangement uses TRBV20-1 and TRBJ2-3; D is tentatively TRBD1 or TRBD2 (6 bases each). V lost 4 bases, J lost 1 base, and 12 bases lay in between. Germline CDR1 reads DFQATT; CDR2 reads SNEGSKA (reference sequence). CDR3 size: 14 residues. CDR3 DNA: TGCAGTGCTACAAGGGGGGTTGGCACAGATACGCAGTATTTT. It codes for CSATRGVGTDTQYF.

This chain connects TRBV4-1 to TRBJ2-3; D is unresolved. The CDR3 has 14 residues. Deletions cut 1 base from V and 4 bases from J, with 9 bases between. The germline V gene has CDR1 MGHRA and CDR2 YSYEKL. CDR3 sequence: CASSQGTNPDTQYF. CDR3 DNA: TGCGCCAGCAGCCAAGGTACAAACCCAGATACGCAGTATTTT.

In its sample, this clonotype was seen a few times. J is TRBJ2-5 and V is TRBV9; no clear D. Trimming removed 2 bases from V and 4 bases from J, with 6 bases in between. CDR3 size: 12 residues. Germline V gene data show CDR1 as SGDLS and CDR2 as YYNGEE. For the CDR3, the DNA is TGTGCCAGCAGCGTGTTCGGAGAGACCCAGTACTTC. Translating gives CASSVFGETQYF.

The chain employs TRBV12-3 or TRBV12-4 and TRBJ2-3, with D tentatively TRBD1 (5 bases). The CDR3 sequence is 14 residues long. V lost 6 bases to trimming and J lost 2 bases, with 12 bases between them. CDR3 amino acids: CASSDKGPTDTQYF. Here the CDR3 DNA reads TGTGCCAGCAGCGACAAGGGGCCCACAGATACGCAGTATTTT.

This clonotype was detected a few times. The rearrangement links TRBV20-1 to TRBJ2-1, with TRBD2 matching over 12 bases. V dropped 5 bases and J dropped 7; count of bases not matched to a gene: 6. Per the germline V gene, CDR1 is DFQATT and CDR2 is SNEGSKA (reference sequence). The CDR3 loop spans 14 amino acids. The CDR3: CSAGRTSGENEQFF. DNA of the CDR3: TGCAGTGCTGGGCGGACTAGCGGGGAAAATGAGCAGTTCTTC.

In this sample, this clonotype turned up a few times. This rearrangement joins TRBV29-1 to TRBJ1-2, with D perhaps matching TRBD1 (5 bases). V dropped 4 bases and J dropped 6 bases, with 15 bases sitting between them. The CDR3 loop spans 13 amino acids. From germline, CDR1 is SQVTM and CDR2 ANQGSEA. The CDR3 loop reads CSVVGLDEDGYTF. The CDR3 nucleotides read TGCAGCGTTGTGGGGCTGGACGAGGATGGCTACACCTTC. Combining the CDR3 with reference TRBV29-1 and TRBJ1-2 gives the whole variable domain SAVISQKPSRDICQRGTSLTIQCQVDSQVTMMFWYRQQPGQSLTLIATANQGSEATYESGFVIDKFPISRPNLTFSTLTVSNMSPEDSSIYLCSVVGLDEDGYTFGSGTRLTVV.

Remarks on this clonotype: The junction and the germline gene differ at one end; a read error may be behind it. The CDR3 reads CASRSRGIYNSPLHF. The CDR3 DNA is TGTGCCAGCAGGAGCAGGGGCATCTATAATTCGCCCCTCCACTTT. V usage is TRBV25-1 and J usage is TRBJ1-6, with D maybe TRBD1 (6 bases). Germline CDR1 is MGHDK and CDR2 is SYGVNS. The CDR3 length is 15 residues.